The clone carrying this T cell receptor beta chain turned up a few times. The target antigen is unknown. Using immunoSEQ multiplex PCR, the repertoire was profiled, and TCRdb retains in-frame clones only, with some absent. This sample has approximately 500,000 clones, with almost 97% found just once. Trimming removed 7 bases at V and 4 bases at J, with 12 bases between. Germline V gene lookup returns CDR1 SGHRS and CDR2 YFSETQ. This CDR3 contains 13 residues. The data stem from a study of shared clonotypes between healthy human individuals. Looking at the study overall: The cohort had two women and three men, ages 18 to 49.

Study observations and caveats: Naive subsets generally exceeded memory subsets in estimated richness. It was observed that 5% to 6% of naive CD4 clonotypes were shared across a handful of donors.

The source material was naive CD4+ T cells sorted from blood. The sample's subset: CD45RA+ positively selected. This clonotype originated in a woman in her 30s in good health. The V call is TRBV5-1, the J call TRBJ1-3; D is ambiguous. The CDR3 region is CASRSGSGNTIYF. Here the CDR3 DNA reads TGCGCCAGCCGAAGTGGTTCCGGAAACACCATATATTTT.